One and the same sample provided the 11 T cell receptor beta chains below, sequenced in a study of identical twins (dated by TCRdb to the mid-2010s). The library was obtained by 5' RACE. The sequencer listed for this sample is Illumina HiSeq 2000. TCRdb applied fastp at Q25 and MiXCR to the public reads, then kept only in-frame beta chains. Rows are unified per CDR3 protein, each entry keeping the most common DNA and genes. The table for this sample lists about 480,000 distinct CDR3 sequences; approximately 15% of them were counted only once. More than 0.5% of the sample goes to the ten largest clones. The same sample was also used in a study of yellow fever vaccine responses in identical twins.

Sequencing used CD4+ T cells sorted from blood. The receptors originated from a woman aged 18-35 years in good health.

In nucleotides, the CDR3 is TGTGCCAGCAGCTTTGGGGACAGGGGATTTGGTTACAATGAGCAGTTCTTC. Protein product: CASSFGDRGFGYNEQFF. The chain is built from TRBV7-8 and TRBJ2-1; 10 nucleotides align to TRBD1. Germline CDR1 reads SGHVS; CDR2 reads FQNEAQ. J lost 4 bases, V lost 3 bases, and 9 bases had no gene match. This CDR3 is built from 17 residues.

This clonotype was detected ten times or more. The chain carries TRBV19 and TRBJ2-2; a weak D match, TRBD1 (5 bases). Germline loops: CDR1 LNHDA, CDR2 SQIVND (reference sequence). This CDR3 is built from 14 residues. V lost 6 bases and J lost 5, with 13 bases in between. CDR3 nucleotide sequence: TGTGCCAGTAGCCTCTCCAGGGATACCGGGGAGCTGTTTTTT. Its translation: CASSLSRDTGELFF.

The chain joins TRBV6-5 to TRBJ2-6; 8 bases are a match to TRBD1. This CDR3 has 18 residues. V lost 0 bases and J lost 0; bases outside the gene matches: 4. From germline, CDR1 is MNHEY and CDR2 SVGAGI. The CDR3 spells CASSYSGTGPSGANVLTF. DNA of the CDR3: TGTGCCAGCAGTTACTCAGGGACAGGCCCCTCTGGGGCCAACGTCCTGACTTTC.

The chain has TRBV24-1 and TRBJ2-2, with D hard to call. Germline assignment: CDR1 KGHDR and CDR2 SFDVKD. The CDR3 contains 13 residues. V lost 6 bases, J lost 6 bases, and 10 bases lay in between. The CDR3 DNA reads as TGTGCCACCAGTATCAAGGGCGCCGGGGAGCTGTTTTTT. Its translation: CATSIKGAGELFF.

The V call is TRBV28, the J call TRBJ2-1, with a possible D match to TRBD2 (6 bases). V was pared by 5 bases and J by 1 base, with 18 bases between. The CDR3 loop spans 17 amino acids. Germline V gene sequence: CDR1 MDHEN, CDR2 SYDVKM. The CDR3 reads CASSPNSGLRSYNEQFF. The CDR3 nucleotides read TGTGCCAGCAGTCCAAATAGCGGATTGAGATCCTACAATGAGCAGTTCTTC.

The table lists this clonotype with a few counts. This sequence joins TRBV20-1 and TRBJ1-1; D remains ambiguous. The V end lost 6 bases, the J end lost 6 bases, and 14 bases lay between the germline ends. Per germline, CDR1 DFQATT and CDR2 SNEGSKA (reference sequence). CDR3 length: 12 residues. The CDR3 protein is CSAPQVSAEAFF. The DNA of the CDR3 is TGCAGTGCCCCGCAGGTATCGGCTGAAGCTTTCTTT.

The chain is built from TRBV27 and TRBJ2-7, with 11 bases identical to TRBD2. The CDR3 loop spans 16 amino acids. Per germline, CDR1 MNHEY and CDR2 SMNVEV (reference sequence). J was trimmed by 4 bases and V by 6 bases; bases with no gene match: 11. CDR3 region: CASSLGRASGGYEQYF. The CDR3 DNA reads as TGTGCCAGCAGCCTAGGCCGGGCTAGCGGGGGGTACGAGCAGTACTTC.

The V gene is TRBV13, the J gene TRBJ2-7, with unresolved D. The CDR3 is 17 residues long. Trimming pared 0 bases from V and 1 base from J, leaving 16 bases between. Germline lookup yields CDR1 PRHDT and CDR2 FYEKMQ (reference sequence). This CDR3 reads CASSLGLRNQPSYEQYF. CDR3 nucleotides: TGTGCCAGCAGCTTAGGCCTTCGGAACCAACCTTCCTACGAGCAGTACTTC.

The chain employs TRBV6-5 and TRBJ2-7; the D is unclear. Trimming left V 3 bases short and J 0 bases short, with 9 bases between. Germline values: CDR1 MNHEY, CDR2 SVGAGI. This CDR3 is 14 amino acids long. CDR3 nucleotide sequence: TGTGCCAGCAGTTATGGCCAAAGCTCCTACGAGCAGTACTTC. Protein: CASSYGQSSYEQYF.

V is TRBV20-1 and J is TRBJ2-5, with 7 bases identical to TRBD2. The germline gives CDR1 DFQATT, CDR2 SNEGSKA (reference sequence). V dropped 2 bases and J dropped 3; count of bases not matched to a gene: 6. CDR3 length: 14 amino acids. The CDR3 nucleotides are TGCAGTGCTAGACAATCAGGGAGGGAAGAGACCCAGTACTTC. Translation: CSARQSGREETQYF.

In its sample, this clonotype was seen a few times. The V call is TRBV7-2, the J call TRBJ2-3; D not resolved. V was clipped by 4 bases and J by 4 bases, with 9 bases between them. The CDR3 sequence is 13 residues long. The germline V gene has CDR1 SGHTA and CDR2 FQGNSA. Written as DNA, the CDR3 is TGTGCCAGCAGCTCCCAGAGAGCAGATACGCAGTATTTT. Translation: CASSSQRADTQYF. Variable domain in full (rest from reference TRBV7-2 and TRBJ2-3): GAGVSQSPSNKVTEKGKDVELRCDPISGHTALYWYRQSLGQGLEFLIYFQGNSAPDKSGLPSDRFSAERTGGSVSTLTIQRTQQEDSAVYLCASSSQRADTQYFGPGTRLTVL.